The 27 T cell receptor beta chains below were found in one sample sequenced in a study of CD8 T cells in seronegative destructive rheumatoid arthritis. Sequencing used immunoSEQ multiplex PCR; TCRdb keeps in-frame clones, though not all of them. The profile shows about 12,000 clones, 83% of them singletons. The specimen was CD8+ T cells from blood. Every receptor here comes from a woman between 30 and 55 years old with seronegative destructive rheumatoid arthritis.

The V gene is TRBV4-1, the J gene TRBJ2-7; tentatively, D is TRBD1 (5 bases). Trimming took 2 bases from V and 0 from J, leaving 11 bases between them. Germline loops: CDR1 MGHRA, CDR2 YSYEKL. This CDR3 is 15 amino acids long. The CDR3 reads CASSQSRQSSYEQYF. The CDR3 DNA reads TGCGCCAGCAGCCAATCTAGACAGAGCTCCTACGAGCAGTACTTC.

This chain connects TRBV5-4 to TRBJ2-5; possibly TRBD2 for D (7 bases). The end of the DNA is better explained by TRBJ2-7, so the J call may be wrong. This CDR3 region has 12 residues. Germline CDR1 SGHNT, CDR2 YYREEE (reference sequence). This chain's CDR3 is CASSRGANEQYF. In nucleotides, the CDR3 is TGTGCCAGCAGCCGGGGGGCTAACGAGCAGTACTTC.

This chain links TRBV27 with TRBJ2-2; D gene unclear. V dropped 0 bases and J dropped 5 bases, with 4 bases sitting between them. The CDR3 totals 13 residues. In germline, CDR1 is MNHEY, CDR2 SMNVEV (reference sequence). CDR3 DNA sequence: TGTGCCAGCAGTTTATCTATAACCGGGGAGCTGTTTTTT. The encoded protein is CASSLSITGELFF.

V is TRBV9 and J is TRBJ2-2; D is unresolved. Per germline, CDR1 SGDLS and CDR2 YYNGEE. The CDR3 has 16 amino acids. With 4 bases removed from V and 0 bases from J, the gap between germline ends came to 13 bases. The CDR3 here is CASSPYRWPNTGELFF. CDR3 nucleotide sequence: TGTGCCAGCAGCCCGTACCGATGGCCGAACACCGGGGAGCTGTTTTTT.

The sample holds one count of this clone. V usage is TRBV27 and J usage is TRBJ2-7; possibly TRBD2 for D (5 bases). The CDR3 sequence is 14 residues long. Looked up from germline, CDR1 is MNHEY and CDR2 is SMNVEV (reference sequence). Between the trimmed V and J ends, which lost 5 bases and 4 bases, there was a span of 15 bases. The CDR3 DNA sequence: TGTGCCAGCAGTGCCCGCACACTAGAGTACGAGCAGTACTTC. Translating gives CASSARTLEYEQYF.

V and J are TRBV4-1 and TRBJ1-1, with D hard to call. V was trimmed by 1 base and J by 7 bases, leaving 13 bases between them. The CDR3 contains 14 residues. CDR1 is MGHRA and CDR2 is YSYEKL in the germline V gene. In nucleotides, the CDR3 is TGCGCCAGCAGCCAAGGGCACGCGGGAATTGAAGCTTTCTTT. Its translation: CASSQGHAGIEAFF.

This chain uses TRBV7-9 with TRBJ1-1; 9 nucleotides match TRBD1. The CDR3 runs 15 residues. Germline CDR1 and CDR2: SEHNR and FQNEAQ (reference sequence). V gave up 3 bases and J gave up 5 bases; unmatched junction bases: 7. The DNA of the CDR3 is TGTGCCAGCAGCTTGTGGACAGGGGCGAGGACTGAAGCTTTCTTT. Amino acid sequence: CASSLWTGARTEAFF.

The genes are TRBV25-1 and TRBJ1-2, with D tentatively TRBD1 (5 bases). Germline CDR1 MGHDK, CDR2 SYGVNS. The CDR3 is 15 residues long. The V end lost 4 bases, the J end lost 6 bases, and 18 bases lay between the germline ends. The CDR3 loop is CASSAGTPRGDGYTF. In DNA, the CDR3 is TGTGCCAGCAGTGCTGGGACCCCTCGGGGGGATGGCTACACCTTC.

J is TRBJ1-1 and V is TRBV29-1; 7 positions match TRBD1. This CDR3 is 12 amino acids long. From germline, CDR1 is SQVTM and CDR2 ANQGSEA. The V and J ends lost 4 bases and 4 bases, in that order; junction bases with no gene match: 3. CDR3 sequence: CSVGQGGTEAFF. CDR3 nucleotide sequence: TGCAGCGTTGGACAGGGTGGCACTGAAGCTTTCTTT.

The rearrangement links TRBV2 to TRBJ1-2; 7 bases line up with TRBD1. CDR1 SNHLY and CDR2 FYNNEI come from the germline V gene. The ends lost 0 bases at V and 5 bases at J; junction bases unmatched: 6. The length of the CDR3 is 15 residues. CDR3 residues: CASSEALGQAYGYTF. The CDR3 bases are TGTGCCAGCAGTGAAGCGCTAGGACAGGCATATGGCTACACCTTC.

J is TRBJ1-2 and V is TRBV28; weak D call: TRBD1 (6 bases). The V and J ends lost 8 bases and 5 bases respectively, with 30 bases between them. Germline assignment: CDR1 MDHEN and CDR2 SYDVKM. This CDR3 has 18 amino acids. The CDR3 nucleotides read TGTGCCAGCGGCTGGGCCGGGACACTGGTCCAAAGAGGGTATGGCTACACCTTC. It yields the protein CASGWAGTLVQRGYGYTF.

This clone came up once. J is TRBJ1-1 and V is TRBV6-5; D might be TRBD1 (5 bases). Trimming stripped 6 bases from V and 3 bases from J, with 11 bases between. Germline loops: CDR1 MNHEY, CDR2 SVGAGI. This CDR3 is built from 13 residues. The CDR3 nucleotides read TGTGCCAGCAGGACAGCCCTGGACACTGAAGCTTTCTTT. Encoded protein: CASRTALDTEAFF.

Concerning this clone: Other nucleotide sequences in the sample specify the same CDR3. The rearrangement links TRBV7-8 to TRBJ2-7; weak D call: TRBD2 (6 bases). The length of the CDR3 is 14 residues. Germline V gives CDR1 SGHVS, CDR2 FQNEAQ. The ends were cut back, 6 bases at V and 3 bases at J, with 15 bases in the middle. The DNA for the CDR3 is TGTGCCAGCAGTTTTAATGCCGGGGGCTACGAGCAGTACTTC. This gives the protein CASSFNAGGYEQYF.

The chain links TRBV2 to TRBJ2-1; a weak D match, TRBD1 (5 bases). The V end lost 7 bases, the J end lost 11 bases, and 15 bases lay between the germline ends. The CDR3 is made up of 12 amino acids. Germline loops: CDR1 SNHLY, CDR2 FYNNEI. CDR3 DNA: TGTGCCAGCATTCGAGCAGGGATTAAGCAGTTCTTC. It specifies CASIRAGIKQFF.

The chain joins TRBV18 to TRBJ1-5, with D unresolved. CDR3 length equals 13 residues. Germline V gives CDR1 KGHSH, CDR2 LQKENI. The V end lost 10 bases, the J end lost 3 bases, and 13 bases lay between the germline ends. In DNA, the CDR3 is TGTGCCACCCGGGAGGGCCCCAATCAGCCCCAGCATTTT. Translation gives CATREGPNQPQHF. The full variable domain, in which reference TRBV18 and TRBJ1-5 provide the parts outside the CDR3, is NAGVMQNPRHLVRRRGQEARLRCSPMKGHSHVYWYRQLPEEGLKFMVYLQKENIIDESGMPKERFSAEFPKEGPSILRIQQVVRGDSAAYFCATREGPNQPQHFGDGTRLSIL.

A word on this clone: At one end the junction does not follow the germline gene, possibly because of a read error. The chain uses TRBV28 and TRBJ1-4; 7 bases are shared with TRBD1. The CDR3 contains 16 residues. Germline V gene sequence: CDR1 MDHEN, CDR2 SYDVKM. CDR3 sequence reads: CAGSLGQTGLAGKLFF. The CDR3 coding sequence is TGTGCCGGCAGTTTAGGCCAGACAGGGCTGGCAGGAAAACTGTTTTTT. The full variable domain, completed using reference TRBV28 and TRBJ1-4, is DVKVTQSSRYLVKRTGEKVFLECVQDMDHENMFWYRQDPGLGLRLIYFSYDVKMKEKGDIPEGYSVSREKKERFSLILESASTNQTSMYLCAGSLGQTGLAGKLFFGSGTQLSVL.

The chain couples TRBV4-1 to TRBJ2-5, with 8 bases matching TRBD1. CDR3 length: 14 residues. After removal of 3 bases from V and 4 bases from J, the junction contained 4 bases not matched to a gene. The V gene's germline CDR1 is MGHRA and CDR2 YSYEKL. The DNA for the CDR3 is TGCGCCAGCAGCCACACAGGGGGAAGAGAGACCCAGTACTTC. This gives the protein CASSHTGGRETQYF.

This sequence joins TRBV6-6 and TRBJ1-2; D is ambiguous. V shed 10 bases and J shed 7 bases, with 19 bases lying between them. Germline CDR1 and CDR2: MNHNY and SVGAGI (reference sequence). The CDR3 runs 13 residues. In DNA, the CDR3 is TGTGCCACATCCCAGGATTGGGTGGGTGGCTACACCTTC. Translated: CATSQDWVGGYTF.

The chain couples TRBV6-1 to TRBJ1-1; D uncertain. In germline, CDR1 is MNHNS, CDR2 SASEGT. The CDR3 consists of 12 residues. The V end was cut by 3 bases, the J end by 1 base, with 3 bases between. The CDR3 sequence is CASSEANTEAFF. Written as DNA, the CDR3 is TGTGCCAGCAGTGAGGCGAACACTGAAGCTTTCTTT.

The CDR3 DNA follows: TGTGCCAGCAGCTTGGCGGGACAGGCAACCTACGAGCAGTACTTC. It is translated as CASSLAGQATYEQYF. The rearrangement uses TRBV4-2 and TRBJ2-7; the match to TRBD1 covers 8 bases. Trimming removed 5 bases from V and 2 bases from J; junction bases left unmatched: 8. This CDR3 is built from 15 residues. Looked up from germline, CDR1 is LGHNA and CDR2 is YNFKEQ.

CDR3 sequence (DNA): TGTGCCAGCAACAGGGGGGGAACTGAAGCTTTCTTT. It yields the protein CASNRGGTEAFF. The chain links TRBV2 to TRBJ1-1, with 8 bases lining up with TRBD1. Germline V CDR1 and CDR2: SNHLY, FYNNEI. The CDR3 is 12 residues long. J was trimmed by 5 bases and V by 7 bases; bases with no gene match: 3.

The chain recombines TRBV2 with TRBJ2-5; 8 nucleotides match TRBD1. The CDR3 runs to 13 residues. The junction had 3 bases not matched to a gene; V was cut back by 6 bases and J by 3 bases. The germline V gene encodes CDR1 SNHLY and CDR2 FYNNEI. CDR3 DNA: TGTGCCAGCAGACACAGGGGGGAAGAGACCCAGTACTTC. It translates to CASRHRGEETQYF.

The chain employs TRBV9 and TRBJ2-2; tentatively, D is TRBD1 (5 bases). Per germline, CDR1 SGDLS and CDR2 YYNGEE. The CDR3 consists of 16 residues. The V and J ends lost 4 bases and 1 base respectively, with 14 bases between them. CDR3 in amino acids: CASSYQGGVNTGELFF. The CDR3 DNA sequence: TGTGCCAGCAGCTATCAGGGTGGGGTGAACACCGGGGAGCTGTTTTTT.

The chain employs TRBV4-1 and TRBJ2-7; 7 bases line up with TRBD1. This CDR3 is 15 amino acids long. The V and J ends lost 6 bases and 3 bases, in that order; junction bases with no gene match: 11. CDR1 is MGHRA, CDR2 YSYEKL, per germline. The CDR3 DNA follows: TGCGCCAGCAGTCCCTTGGCAGGGGGAGACTACGAGCAGTACGTC. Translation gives CASSPLAGGDYEQYV.

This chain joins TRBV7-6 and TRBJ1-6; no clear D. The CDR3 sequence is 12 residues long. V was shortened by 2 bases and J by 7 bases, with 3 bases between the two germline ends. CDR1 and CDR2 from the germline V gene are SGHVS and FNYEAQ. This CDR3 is CASSLQNSPLHF. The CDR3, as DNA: TGTGCCAGCAGCTTACAGAATTCACCCCTCCACTTT.

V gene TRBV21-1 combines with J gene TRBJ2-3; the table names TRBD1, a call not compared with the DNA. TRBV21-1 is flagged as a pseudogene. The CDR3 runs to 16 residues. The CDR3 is CASSNGTGNETDTQYF. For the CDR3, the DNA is TGTGCCAGCAGCAACGGGACAGGGAATGAGACAGATACGCAGTATTTT.

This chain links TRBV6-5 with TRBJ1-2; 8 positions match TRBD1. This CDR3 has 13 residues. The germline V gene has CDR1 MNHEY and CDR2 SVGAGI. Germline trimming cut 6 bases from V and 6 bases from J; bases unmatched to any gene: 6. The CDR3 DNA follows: TGTGCCAGCAGCCTGACAGGGGTTAATGGCTACACCTTC. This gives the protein CASSLTGVNGYTF.